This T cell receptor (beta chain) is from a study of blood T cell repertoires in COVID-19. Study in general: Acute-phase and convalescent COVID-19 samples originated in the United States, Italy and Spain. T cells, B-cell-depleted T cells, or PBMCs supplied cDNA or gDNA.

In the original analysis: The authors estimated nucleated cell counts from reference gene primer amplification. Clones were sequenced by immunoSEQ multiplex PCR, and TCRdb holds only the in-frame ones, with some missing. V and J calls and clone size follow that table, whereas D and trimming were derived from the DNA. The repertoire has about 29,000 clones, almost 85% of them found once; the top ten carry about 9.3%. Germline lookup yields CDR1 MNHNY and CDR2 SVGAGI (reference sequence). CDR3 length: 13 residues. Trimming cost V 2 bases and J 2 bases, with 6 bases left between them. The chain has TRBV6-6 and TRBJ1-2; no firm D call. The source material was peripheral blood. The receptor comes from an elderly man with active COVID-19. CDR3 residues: CASSYTPNYGYTF. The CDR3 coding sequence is TGTGCCAGCAGTTACACTCCGAACTATGGCTACACCTTC.